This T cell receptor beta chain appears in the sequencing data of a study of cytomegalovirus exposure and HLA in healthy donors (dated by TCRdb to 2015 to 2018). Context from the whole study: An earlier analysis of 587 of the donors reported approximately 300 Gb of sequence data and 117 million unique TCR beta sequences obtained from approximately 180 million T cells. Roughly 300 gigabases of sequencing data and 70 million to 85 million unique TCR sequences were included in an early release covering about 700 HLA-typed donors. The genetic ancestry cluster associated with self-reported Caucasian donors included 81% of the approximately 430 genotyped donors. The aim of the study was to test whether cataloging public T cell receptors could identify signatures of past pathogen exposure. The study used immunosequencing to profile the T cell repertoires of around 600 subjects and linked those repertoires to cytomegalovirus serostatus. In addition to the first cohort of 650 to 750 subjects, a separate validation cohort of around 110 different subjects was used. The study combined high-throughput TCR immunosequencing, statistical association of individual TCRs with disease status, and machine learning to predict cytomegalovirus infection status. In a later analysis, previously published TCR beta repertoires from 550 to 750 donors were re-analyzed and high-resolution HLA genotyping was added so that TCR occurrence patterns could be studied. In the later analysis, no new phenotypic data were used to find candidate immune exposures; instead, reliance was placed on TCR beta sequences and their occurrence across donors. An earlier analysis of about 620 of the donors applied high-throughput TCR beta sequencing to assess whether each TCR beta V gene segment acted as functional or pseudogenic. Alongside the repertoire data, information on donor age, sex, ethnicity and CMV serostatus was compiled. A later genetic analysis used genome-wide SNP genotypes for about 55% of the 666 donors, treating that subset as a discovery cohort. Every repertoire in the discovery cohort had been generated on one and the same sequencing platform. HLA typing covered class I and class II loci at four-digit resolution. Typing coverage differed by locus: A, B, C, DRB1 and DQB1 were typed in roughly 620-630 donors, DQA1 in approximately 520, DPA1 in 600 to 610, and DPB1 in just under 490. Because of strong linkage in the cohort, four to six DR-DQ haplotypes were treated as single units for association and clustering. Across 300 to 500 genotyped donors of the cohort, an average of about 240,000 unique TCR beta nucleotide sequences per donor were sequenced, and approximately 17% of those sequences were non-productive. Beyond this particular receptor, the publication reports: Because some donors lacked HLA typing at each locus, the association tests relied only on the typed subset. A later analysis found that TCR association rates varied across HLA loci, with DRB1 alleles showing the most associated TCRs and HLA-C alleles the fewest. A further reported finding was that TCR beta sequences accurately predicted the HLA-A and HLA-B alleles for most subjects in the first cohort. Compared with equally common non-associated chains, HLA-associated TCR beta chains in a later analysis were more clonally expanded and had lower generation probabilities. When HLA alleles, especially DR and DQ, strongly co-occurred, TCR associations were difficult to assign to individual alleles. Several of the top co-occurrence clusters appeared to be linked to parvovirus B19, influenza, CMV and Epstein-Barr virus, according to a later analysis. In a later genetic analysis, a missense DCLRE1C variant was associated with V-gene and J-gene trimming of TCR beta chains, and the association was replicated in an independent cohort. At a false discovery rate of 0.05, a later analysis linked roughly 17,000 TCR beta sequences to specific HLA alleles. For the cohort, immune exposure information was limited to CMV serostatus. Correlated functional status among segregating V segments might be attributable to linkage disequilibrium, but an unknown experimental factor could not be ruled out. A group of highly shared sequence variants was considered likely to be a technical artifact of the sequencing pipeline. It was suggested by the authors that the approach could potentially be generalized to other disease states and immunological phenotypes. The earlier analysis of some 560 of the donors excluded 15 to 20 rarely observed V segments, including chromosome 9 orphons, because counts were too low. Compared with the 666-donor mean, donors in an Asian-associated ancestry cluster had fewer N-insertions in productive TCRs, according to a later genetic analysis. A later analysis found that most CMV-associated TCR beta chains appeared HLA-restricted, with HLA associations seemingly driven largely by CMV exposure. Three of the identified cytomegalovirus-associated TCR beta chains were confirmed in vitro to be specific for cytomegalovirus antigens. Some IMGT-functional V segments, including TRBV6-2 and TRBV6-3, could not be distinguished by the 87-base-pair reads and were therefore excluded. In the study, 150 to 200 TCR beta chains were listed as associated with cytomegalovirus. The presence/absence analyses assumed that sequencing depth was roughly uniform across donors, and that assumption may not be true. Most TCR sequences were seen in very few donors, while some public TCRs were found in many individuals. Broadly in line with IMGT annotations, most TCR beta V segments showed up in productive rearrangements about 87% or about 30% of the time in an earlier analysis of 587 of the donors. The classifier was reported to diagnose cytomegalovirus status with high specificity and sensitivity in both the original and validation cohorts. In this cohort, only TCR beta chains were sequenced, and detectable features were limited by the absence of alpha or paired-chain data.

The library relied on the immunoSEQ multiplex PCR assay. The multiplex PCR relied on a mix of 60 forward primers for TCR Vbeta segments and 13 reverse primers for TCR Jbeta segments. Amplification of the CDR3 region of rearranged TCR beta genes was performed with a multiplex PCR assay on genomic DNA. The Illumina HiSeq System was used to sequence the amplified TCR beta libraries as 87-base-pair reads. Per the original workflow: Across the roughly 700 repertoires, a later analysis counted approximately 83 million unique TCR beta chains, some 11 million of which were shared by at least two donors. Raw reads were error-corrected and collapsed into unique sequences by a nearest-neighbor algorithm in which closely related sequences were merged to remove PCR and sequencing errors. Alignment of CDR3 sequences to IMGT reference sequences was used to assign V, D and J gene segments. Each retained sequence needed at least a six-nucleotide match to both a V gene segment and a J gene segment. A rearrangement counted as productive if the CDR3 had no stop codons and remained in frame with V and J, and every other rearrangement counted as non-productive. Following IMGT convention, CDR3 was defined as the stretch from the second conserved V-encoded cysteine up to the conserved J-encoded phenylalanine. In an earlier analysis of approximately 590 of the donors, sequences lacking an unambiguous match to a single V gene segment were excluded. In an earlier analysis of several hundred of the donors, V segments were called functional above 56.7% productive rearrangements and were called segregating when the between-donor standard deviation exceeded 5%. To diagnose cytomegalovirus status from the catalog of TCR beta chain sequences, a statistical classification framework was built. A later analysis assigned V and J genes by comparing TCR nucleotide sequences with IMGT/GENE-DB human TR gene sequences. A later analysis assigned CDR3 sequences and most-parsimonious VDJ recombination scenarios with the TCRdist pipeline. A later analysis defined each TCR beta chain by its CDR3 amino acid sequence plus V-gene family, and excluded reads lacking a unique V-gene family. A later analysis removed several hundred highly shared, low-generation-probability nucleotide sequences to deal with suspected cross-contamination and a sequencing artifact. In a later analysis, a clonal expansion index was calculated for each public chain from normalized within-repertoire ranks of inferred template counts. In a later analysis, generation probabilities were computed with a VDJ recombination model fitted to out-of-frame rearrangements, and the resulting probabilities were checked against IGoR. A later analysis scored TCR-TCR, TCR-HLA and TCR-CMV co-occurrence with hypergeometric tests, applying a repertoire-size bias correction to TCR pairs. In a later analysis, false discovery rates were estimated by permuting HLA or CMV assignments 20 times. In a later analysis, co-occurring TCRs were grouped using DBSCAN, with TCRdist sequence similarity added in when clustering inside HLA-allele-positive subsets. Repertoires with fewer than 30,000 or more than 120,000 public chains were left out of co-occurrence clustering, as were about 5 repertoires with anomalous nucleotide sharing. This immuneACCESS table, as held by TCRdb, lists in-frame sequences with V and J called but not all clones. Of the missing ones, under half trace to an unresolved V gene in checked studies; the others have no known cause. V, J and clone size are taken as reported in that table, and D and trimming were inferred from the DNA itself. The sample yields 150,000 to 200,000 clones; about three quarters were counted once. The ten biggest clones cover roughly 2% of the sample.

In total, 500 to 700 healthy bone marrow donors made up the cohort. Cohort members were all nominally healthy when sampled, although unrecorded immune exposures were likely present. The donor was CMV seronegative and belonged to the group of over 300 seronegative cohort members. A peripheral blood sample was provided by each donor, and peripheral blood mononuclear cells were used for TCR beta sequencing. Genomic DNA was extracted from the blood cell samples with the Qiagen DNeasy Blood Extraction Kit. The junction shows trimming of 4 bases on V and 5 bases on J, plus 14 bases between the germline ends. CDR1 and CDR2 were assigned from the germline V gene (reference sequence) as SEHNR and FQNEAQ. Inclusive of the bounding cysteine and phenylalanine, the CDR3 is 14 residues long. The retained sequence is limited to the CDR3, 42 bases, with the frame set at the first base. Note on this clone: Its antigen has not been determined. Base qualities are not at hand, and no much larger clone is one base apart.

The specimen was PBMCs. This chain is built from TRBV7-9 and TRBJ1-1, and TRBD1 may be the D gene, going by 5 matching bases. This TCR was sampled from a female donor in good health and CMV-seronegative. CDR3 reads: CASSSQGSDTEAFF. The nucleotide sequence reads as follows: TGTGCCAGCAGCTCGCAGGGAAGTGATACTGAAGCTTTCTTT.